Presented here are 32 T cell receptor beta chains from one specimen sequenced in a study of CD4 T cells in relation to SARS-CoV-2 and coronaviruses (dated by TCRdb to 2020 to 2022). The method behind the library was the immunoSEQ multiplex PCR assay. In TCRdb, the immuneACCESS table is reduced to in-frame sequences with V and J assigned. These tables do not hold every clone; where another copy was compared, an unresolved V gene accounts for under half, and the others remain unexplained. Within this sample are some 37,000 clones, with around four fifths of them counted one time only. Jointly, the top ten make up 2.5% to 3.5% of the sample. The antigens of these receptors remain unknown. The material sequenced was memory CD4+ T cells from PBMCs, cultured in vitro. Explained via the paper, the cell subset or site label denotes: memory (non-naive) CD4+ T cells. These receptor sequences come from an adult with COVID-19.

This clone showed up just once. This chain connects TRBV27 to TRBJ2-7; TRBD2 might be the D (5 bases). The germline gives CDR1 MNHEY, CDR2 SMNVEV (reference sequence). Trimming took 5 bases from V and 7 from J, leaving 27 bases between them. The CDR3 is 17 amino acids. In DNA, the CDR3 is TGTGCCAGCAGTGACCCGGGGTTTTTGGGAGCACCTCGAGAGCAGTACTTC. Translating gives CASSDPGFLGAPREQYF.

This clone was detected a few times. This chain joins TRBV18 and TRBJ2-7; D uncertain. The germline V gene has CDR1 KGHSH and CDR2 LQKENI. The CDR3 length is 11 residues. The V gene lost 6 bases and the J gene lost 5 bases, with 8 bases spanning the gap. The CDR3 reads CASSGQNEQYF. The CDR3 DNA sequence: TGTGCCAGCTCGGGTCAGAACGAGCAGTACTTC.

J is TRBJ2-2 and V is TRBV7-9, with D unclear. Germline assignment: CDR1 SEHNR and CDR2 FQNEAQ (reference sequence). The CDR3 is 16 residues long. With 1 base removed from V and 0 bases from J, the gap between germline ends came to 9 bases. The CDR3 region has the DNA TGTGCCAGCAGCTTAGTCTTTAGCTCGAACACCGGGGAGCTGTTTTTT. Its protein is CASSLVFSSNTGELFF.

The chain carries TRBV27 and TRBJ1-3; no firm D call. Germline CDR1 is MNHEY and CDR2 is SMNVEV (reference sequence). This CDR3 region has 13 residues. V lost 3 bases and J lost 1, with 4 bases in between. CDR3 sequence reads: CASSFASGNTIYF. The CDR3 nucleotides read TGTGCCAGCAGTTTTGCTTCTGGAAACACCATATATTTT.

The chain is built from TRBV6-6 and TRBJ1-1, with 7 bases fitting TRBD1. V lost 3 bases, J lost 4 bases, and 11 bases stayed unmatched. CDR3 length equals 16 residues. Germline lookup yields CDR1 MNHNY and CDR2 SVGAGI (reference sequence). The CDR3 sequence is CASSYPTGRGGTEAFF. For the CDR3, the DNA is TGTGCCAGCAGTTATCCGACAGGGCGTGGGGGCACTGAAGCTTTCTTT.

The chain uses TRBV5-1 and TRBJ2-2, with 9 bases lining up with TRBD2. The CDR3 loop spans 16 amino acids. The germline CDR1 and CDR2 sequences are SGHRS and YFSETQ. Germline trimming cut 5 bases from V and 1 base from J; bases unmatched to any gene: 6. Here the CDR3 DNA reads TGCGCCAGCAGTCGCGGGACTAGCAGGAACACCGGGGAGCTGTTTTTT. Translating gives CASSRGTSRNTGELFF.

The gene calls are TRBV9 and TRBJ2-3; D may be TRBD1 (8 bases). Germline V gene sequence: CDR1 SGDLS, CDR2 YYNGEE. The CDR3 extends over 19 amino acids. V gave up 0 bases and J gave up 5 bases, with 25 bases separating them. CDR3 region: CASSVGGGTGVGAGDTQYF. The CDR3 DNA is TGTGCCAGCAGCGTAGGGGGGGGGACAGGTGTTGGGGCCGGAGATACGCAGTATTTT.

The chain links TRBV7-8 to TRBJ1-4; D perhaps matches TRBD1 (6 bases). The CDR3 sequence is 16 residues long. V dropped 2 bases and J dropped 3 bases, with 13 bases sitting between them. Per the germline V gene, CDR1 is SGHVS and CDR2 is FQNEAQ. CDR3 residues: CASSLRRGMSNEKLFF. The DNA of the CDR3 is TGTGCCAGCAGCTTACGGAGGGGGATGTCTAATGAAAAACTGTTTTTT.

This chain links TRBV11-2 with TRBJ1-5; D is ambiguous. V shed 5 bases and J shed 9 bases, with 8 bases lying between them. This CDR3 has 11 residues. Germline CDR1 reads SGHAT; CDR2 reads FQNNGV. The CDR3, as DNA: TGTGCCAGCAGCGGCGGAGGGCCCCAGCATTTT. Amino acid sequence: CASSGGGPQHF.

The gene calls are TRBV6-2 or TRBV6-3 and TRBJ1-1; D uncertain. The V and J ends lost 7 bases and 1 base respectively, with 13 bases between them. The CDR3 loop spans 14 amino acids. The germline gives CDR1 MNHEY, CDR2 SVGEGT. Here the CDR3 DNA reads TGTGCCAGCACCCCCGGCAGCTGGAACACTGAAGCTTTCTTT. Its translation is CASTPGSWNTEAFF.

The CDR3 loop is CASSQGYTQYF. The CDR3 DNA reads TGTGCCAGCAGTCAGGGTTATACGCAGTATTTT. The rearrangement uses TRBV2 and TRBJ2-3; D may be TRBD1 (5 bases). Germline loops: CDR1 SNHLY, CDR2 FYNNEI. The CDR3 loop spans 11 amino acids. V gave up 5 bases and J gave up 7 bases, with 7 bases separating them. The full variable domain, its missing parts supplied by reference TRBV2 and TRBJ2-3, is EPEVTQTPSHQVTQMGQEVILRCVPISNHLYFYWYRQILGQKVEFLVSFYNNEISEKSEIFDDQFSVERPDGSNFTLKIRSTKLEDSAMYFCASSQGYTQYFGPGTRLTVL.

This clone was seen only once. The genes are TRBV6-2 or TRBV6-3 and TRBJ2-3, with 8 bases identical to TRBD2. The ends lost 5 bases at V and 10 bases at J; junction bases unmatched: 2. Germline V gene sequence: CDR1 MNHEY, CDR2 SVGEGT. CDR3 length equals 11 residues. The CDR3 sequence is CASSRREAQYF. The CDR3 DNA reads as TGTGCCAGCAGTCGGCGGGAGGCGCAGTATTTT.

This chain uses TRBV10-3 with TRBJ2-3; D call uncertain. Germline-derived CDR1 and CDR2 are ENHRY and SYGVKD. This CDR3 has 12 amino acids. V lost 10 bases, J lost 4 bases, and 12 bases lay in between. The CDR3 DNA is TGTGCCACCCAGGCAAATCCAGATACGCAGTATTTT. Translation gives CATQANPDTQYF.

J is TRBJ2-3 and V is TRBV27, with TRBD2 matching 7 bases. J was trimmed by 0 bases and V by 5 bases; bases with no gene match: 8. The V gene's germline CDR1 is MNHEY and CDR2 SMNVEV (reference sequence). The CDR3 length is 16 residues. CDR3 DNA: TGTGCCAGCAGTCATCAGCGGGACCCCAGCACAGATACGCAGTATTTT. Translating it yields CASSHQRDPSTDTQYF.

The J gene is TRBJ2-1, the V gene TRBV30; the match to TRBD2 covers 8 bases. This CDR3 is 14 amino acids long. V dropped 2 bases and J dropped 6; count of bases not matched to a gene: 6. CDR1 and CDR2 from the germline V gene are GTSNPN and SVGIG (reference sequence). The CDR3 DNA sequence: TGTGCCTGGAGTCATGGTAGCGGGGCCAATGAGCAGTTCTTC. It translates to CAWSHGSGANEQFF.

This chain joins TRBV30 and TRBJ2-7; 12 bases line up with TRBD2. This CDR3 is 15 amino acids long. CDR1 GTSNPN and CDR2 SVGIG come from the germline V gene (reference sequence). The V and J ends lost 4 bases and 2 bases, in that order; junction bases with no gene match: 6. The CDR3 DNA is TGTGCCTGGATCAAGACTAGCGGGAGCGCCTACGAGCAGTACTTC. It is translated as CAWIKTSGSAYEQYF.

V gene TRBV5-1 combines with J gene TRBJ1-2; the D gene is possibly TRBD1 (6 bases). The CDR3 runs 15 residues. V was cut by 0 bases and J by 4 bases, with 13 bases left in between. In germline, CDR1 is SGHRS, CDR2 YFSETQ. CDR3 loop: CASSLAYRDFYGYTF. The DNA for the CDR3 is TGCGCCAGCAGCTTGGCCTACAGGGACTTCTATGGCTACACCTTC.

This clone was observed a few times. V is TRBV5-4 and J is TRBJ1-1; the D is unclear. The germline V gene encodes CDR1 SGHNT and CDR2 YYREEE (reference sequence). V lost 2 bases and J 1 base, leaving 6 bases between the germline ends. The CDR3 sequence is 13 residues long. Here the CDR3 reads CASSFGSNTEAFF. The CDR3 coding sequence is TGTGCCAGCAGCTTCGGCTCGAACACTGAAGCTTTCTTT.

The chain joins TRBV14 to TRBJ2-5; 8 bases line up with TRBD2. V lost 4 bases and J lost 3; bases outside the gene matches: 7. This CDR3 has 15 residues. From germline, CDR1 is SGHDN and CDR2 FVKESK. CDR3 residues: CASSRSGRGKETQYF. The CDR3 nucleotides are TGTGCCAGCAGCCGAAGCGGGAGAGGCAAAGAGACCCAGTACTTC.

This clone occurred once. The chain employs TRBV6-4 and TRBJ2-2; 9 bases are a match to TRBD2. Unmatched junction bases numbered 8, after V lost 5 bases and J lost 7 bases. The CDR3 extends over 15 amino acids. Looked up from germline, CDR1 is MRHNA and CDR2 is SNTAGT. The CDR3 spells CASSLAGASSGELFF. DNA of the CDR3: TGTGCCAGCAGTTTAGCGGGAGCCAGCAGCGGGGAGCTGTTTTTT.

The chain has TRBV9 and TRBJ2-3; D gene uncertain. The V end was cut by 2 bases, the J end by 6 bases, with 19 bases between. The CDR3 sequence is 16 residues long. The germline V gene has CDR1 SGDLS and CDR2 YYNGEE. Here the CDR3 reads CASSVSPVGLRDTQYF. The CDR3 nucleotides read TGTGCCAGCAGCGTTTCCCCCGTGGGCCTGCGTGATACGCAGTATTTT.

The chain recombines TRBV10-3 with TRBJ2-2; D may be TRBD2 (6 bases). Trimming shortened V by 10 bases and J by 7 bases, and 13 bases separated the two germline ends. Germline CDR1 is ENHRY and CDR2 is SYGVKD. The CDR3 spans 12 residues. The CDR3 DNA follows: TGTGCCACCGCCGGGGGTCTCGGGGAGCTGTTTTTT. It translates to CATAGGLGELFF.

This clone was detected only a few times. The chain couples TRBV20-1 to TRBJ1-2; tentatively, D is TRBD1 (5 bases). This CDR3 has 11 amino acids. The germline V gene encodes CDR1 DFQATT and CDR2 SNEGSKA (reference sequence). Trimming shortened V by 7 bases and J by 3 bases, and 9 bases separated the two germline ends. CDR3 protein: CSEPGDYGYTF. For the CDR3, the DNA is TGCAGTGAGCCGGGGGACTATGGCTACACCTTC.

The chain combines TRBV7-3 with TRBJ2-5, with D tentatively TRBD2 (6 bases). CDR1 SGHTA and CDR2 FQGTGA come from the germline V gene. V lost 5 bases and J lost 2, with 9 bases in between. The CDR3 sequence is 13 residues long. DNA of the CDR3: TGTGCCAGCAGCCTCGGGAGACAAGAGACCCAGTACTTC. Translation: CASSLGRQETQYF.

J is TRBJ2-7 and V is TRBV7-9, with 7 bases fitting TRBD1. Unmatched junction bases numbered 11, after V lost 2 bases and J lost 7 bases. CDR1 is SEHNR, CDR2 FQNEAQ, per germline (reference sequence). The CDR3 totals 15 residues. Here the CDR3 DNA reads TGTGCCAGCAGCTTAAGGGGGCCGACAGGGTGGGAGCAGTACTTC. It encodes CASSLRGPTGWEQYF.

The V and J genes are TRBV5-4 and TRBJ2-7; D is uncertain. V gave up 0 bases and J gave up 6 bases, with 16 bases separating them. The CDR3 contains 15 residues. From germline, CDR1 is SGHNT and CDR2 YYREEE (reference sequence). The CDR3 is CASSLARTELSEQYF. In nucleotides, the CDR3 is TGTGCCAGCAGCTTGGCTAGGACCGAGTTAAGCGAGCAGTACTTC.

This clone was seen more than once but under ten times. The V and J genes are TRBV18 and TRBJ2-6; possibly TRBD1 or TRBD2 for D (5 bases each). The CDR3 has 15 residues. Germline loops: CDR1 KGHSH, CDR2 LQKENI. V was pared by 2 bases and J by 4 bases, with 9 bases between. The CDR3 region has the DNA TGTGCCAGCTCACCATCGGGGCAAGGGGCCAACGTCCTGACTTTC. Its translation: CASSPSGQGANVLTF.

The CDR3 sequence: CASSAGRTSGSNEQFF. CDR3 coding DNA: TGTGCCAGCAGCGCGGGTAGGACTAGCGGATCCAATGAGCAGTTCTTC. The chain links TRBV9 to TRBJ2-1; 10 nucleotides align to TRBD2. V gave up 3 bases and J gave up 6 bases; unmatched junction bases: 9. Per the germline V gene, CDR1 is SGDLS and CDR2 is YYNGEE. The CDR3 is made up of 16 amino acids.

The V and J genes are TRBV3-1 (or the pseudogene TRBV3-2) and TRBJ2-1; D ambiguous. The CDR3 is 15 amino acids. The V end lost 0 bases, the J end lost 4 bases, and 10 bases lay between the germline ends. From germline, CDR1 is LGHDT and CDR2 YNNKEL (reference sequence). The chain's CDR3 is CASSQDPADYNEQFF. CDR3 DNA: TGTGCCAGCAGCCAAGACCCCGCGGATTACAATGAGCAGTTCTTC.

The chain joins TRBV18 to TRBJ2-1, with 8 nucleotides matching TRBD2. With 3 bases clipped from V and 4 bases from J, the junction kept 5 bases outside the gene matches. Germline V gene sequence: CDR1 KGHSH, CDR2 LQKENI. The CDR3 runs to 15 residues. The CDR3: CASSPSGGRYNEQFF. The CDR3 nucleotides are TGTGCCAGCTCACCGAGCGGGGGACGGTACAATGAGCAGTTCTTC.

The V and J genes are TRBV10-3 and TRBJ2-1; maybe TRBD2 (5 bases). V was pared by 4 bases and J by 8 bases, with 9 bases between. CDR3 size: 12 residues. CDR1 is ENHRY, CDR2 SYGVKD, per germline. CDR3 bases: TGTGCCATCAGTGCAGCGGAGTATGAGCAGTTCTTC. This translates into CAISAAEYEQFF.

The chain carries TRBV3-1 (or the pseudogene TRBV3-2) and TRBJ2-7, with 9 bases identical to TRBD1. CDR3 length: 15 residues. J gave up 3 bases and V 4 bases, and 7 bases lay outside the gene matches. Germline V lookup: CDR1 LGHDT, CDR2 YNNKEL (reference sequence). The CDR3 loop reads CASSRTTGGVYEQYF. The CDR3 DNA follows: TGTGCCAGCAGCCGCACGACAGGGGGAGTCTACGAGCAGTACTTC.